These T cell receptor beta chains were read from a single sample in a study of T cells in Graves' hyperthyroidism and ophthalmopathy. TCRdb redid the calling of the multiplex PCR reads with MiXCR, one entry per CDR3 protein. The sample has some 600,000 distinct CDR3 sequences, about 14% seen once. Sequencing used blood. All receptors derive from a woman in her twenties or thirties with Graves' hyperthyroidism that later progressed to Graves' ophthalmopathy. Each CDR3 is given with its conserved first and last residue. D genes are given only for firm matches. Only some rows state a clone size, as once, few, many or a class for expanded clones.

V gene: TRBV12-3/TRBV12-4; J gene: TRBJ1-4; D gene: TRBD1; clone size: many; CDR3 DNA: TGTGCCAGCAGTGAGCTTGGGGGACAGGAAGAAAAACTGTTTTTT; CDR3 protein: CASSELGGQEEKLFF
V gene: TRBV7-9; J gene: TRBJ2-3; D gene: TRBD2; clone size: -; CDR3 DNA: TGTGCCAGCGGGGGGGGAGGGCCGGTGTTCGCAGATACGCAGTATTTT; CDR3 protein: CASGGGGPVFADTQYF
V gene: TRBV7-9; J gene: TRBJ2-1; D gene: TRBD2; clone size: many; CDR3 DNA: TGTGCCAGCAACCGAGCGGGAGGTCTGAATGAGCAGTTCTTC; CDR3 protein: CASNRAGGLNEQFF
V gene: TRBV11-1; J gene: TRBJ2-7; D gene: -; clone size: many; CDR3 DNA: TGTGCCAGCAGCTTAGCGGTTGCTCGGGAGCAGTACTTC; CDR3 protein: CASSLAVAREQYF
V gene: TRBV20-1; J gene: TRBJ1-4; D gene: -; clone size: many; CDR3 DNA: TGCAGTGCCCCGAGGGAGGGAACTAATGAAAAACTGTTTTTT; CDR3 protein: CSAPREGTNEKLFF
V gene: TRBV7-9; J gene: TRBJ1-6; D gene: -; clone size: many; CDR3 DNA: TGTGCCAGCAGCTTAGAAGTAGGAGGGGATCATTCACCCCTCCACTTT; CDR3 protein: CASSLEVGGDHSPLHF
V gene: TRBV7-3; J gene: TRBJ2-5; D gene: -; clone size: many; CDR3 DNA: TGTGCCAGCAGCTCTATTAGGGGAGAGACCCAGTACTTC; CDR3 protein: CASSSIRGETQYF
V gene: TRBV12-5; J gene: TRBJ2-2; D gene: -; clone size: few; CDR3 DNA: TGTGCTAGTGTCGCAGGTACAGTGAACACCGGGGAGCTGTTTTTT; CDR3 protein: CASVAGTVNTGELFF
V gene: TRBV11-3; J gene: TRBJ2-2; D gene: -; clone size: many; CDR3 DNA: TGTGCCAGCAGCCCCTCGCCCACCGGGGAGCTGTTTTTT; CDR3 protein: CASSPSPTGELFF
V gene: TRBV7-2; J gene: TRBJ2-1; D gene: TRBD2; clone size: -; CDR3 DNA: TGTGCCAGCAGCTTTGGGCTAGCGGCTTACAATGAGCAGTTCTTC; CDR3 protein: CASSFGLAAYNEQFF
V gene: TRBV10-3; J gene: TRBJ2-5; D gene: TRBD1; clone size: -; CDR3 DNA: TGTGCCATCAGTGCGGACAGGGCCTGGGAGACCCAGTACTTC; CDR3 protein: CAISADRAWETQYF
V gene: TRBV3-1; J gene: TRBJ2-7; D gene: TRBD2; clone size: many; CDR3 DNA: TGTGCCAGCAGCCCATCTCTAGCGGTTAACTACGAGCAGTACTTC; CDR3 protein: CASSPSLAVNYEQYF
V gene: TRBV19; J gene: TRBJ1-2; D gene: -; clone size: many; CDR3 DNA: TGTGCCAGTAGTATGCCCGGGGGGATAGGGTATGGCTACACCTTC; CDR3 protein: CASSMPGGIGYGYTF
V gene: TRBV9; J gene: TRBJ2-7; D gene: -; clone size: -; CDR3 DNA: TGTGCCAGCTCCACTAGCACAGACTCCTACGAGCAGTACTTC; CDR3 protein: CASSTSTDSYEQYF
V gene: TRBV6-1; J gene: TRBJ2-3; D gene: -; clone size: -; CDR3 DNA: TGTGCCAGCAGTACCGTCGCAGATACGCAGTATTTT; CDR3 protein: CASSTVADTQYF
V gene: TRBV6-5; J gene: TRBJ1-4; D gene: -; clone size: many; CDR3 DNA: TGTGCCAGCAGTTACCCAGGGGTAGGCGAAAAACTGTTTTTT; CDR3 protein: CASSYPGVGEKLFF
V gene: TRBV10-3; J gene: TRBJ2-1; D gene: TRBD2; clone size: -; CDR3 DNA: TGTGCCATCAGTGAGAGGTTAGCGGGAGGGGGTGAGCAGTTCTTC; CDR3 protein: CAISERLAGGGEQFF